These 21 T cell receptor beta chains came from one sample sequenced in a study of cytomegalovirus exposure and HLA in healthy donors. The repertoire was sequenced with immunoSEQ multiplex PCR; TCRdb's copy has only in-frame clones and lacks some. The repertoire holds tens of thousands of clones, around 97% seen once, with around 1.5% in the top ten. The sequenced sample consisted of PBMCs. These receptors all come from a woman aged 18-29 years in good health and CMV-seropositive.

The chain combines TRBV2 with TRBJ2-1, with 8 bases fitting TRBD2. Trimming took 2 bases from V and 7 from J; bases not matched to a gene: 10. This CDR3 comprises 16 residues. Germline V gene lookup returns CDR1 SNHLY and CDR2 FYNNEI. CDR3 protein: CASSESFGRAGNEQFF. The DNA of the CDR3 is TGTGCCAGCAGTGAATCCTTCGGGAGGGCAGGGAATGAGCAGTTCTTC.

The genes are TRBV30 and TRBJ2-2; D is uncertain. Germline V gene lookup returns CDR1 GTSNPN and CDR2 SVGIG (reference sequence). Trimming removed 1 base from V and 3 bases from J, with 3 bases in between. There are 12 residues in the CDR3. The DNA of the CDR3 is TGTGCCTGGAGTGCGGACACCGGGGAGCTGTTTTTT. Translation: CAWSADTGELFF.

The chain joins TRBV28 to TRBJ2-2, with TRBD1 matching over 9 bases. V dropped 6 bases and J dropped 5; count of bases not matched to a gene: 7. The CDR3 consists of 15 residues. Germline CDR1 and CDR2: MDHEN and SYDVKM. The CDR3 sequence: CASSKGDRETGELFF. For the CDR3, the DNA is TGTGCCAGCAGCAAGGGGGACAGGGAAACCGGGGAGCTGTTTTTT. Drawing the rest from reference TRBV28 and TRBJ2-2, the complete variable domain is DVKVTQSSRYLVKRTGEKVFLECVQDMDHENMFWYRQDPGLGLRLIYFSYDVKMKEKGDIPEGYSVSREKKERFSLILESASTNQTSMYLCASSKGDRETGELFFGEGSRLTVL.

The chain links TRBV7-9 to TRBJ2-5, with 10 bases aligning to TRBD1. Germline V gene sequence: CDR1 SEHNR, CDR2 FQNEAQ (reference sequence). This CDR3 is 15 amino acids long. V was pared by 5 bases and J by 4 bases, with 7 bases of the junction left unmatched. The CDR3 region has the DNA TGTGCCAGCAGCCTCGGGACAGGGGTCGGAGAGACCCAGTACTTC. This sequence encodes CASSLGTGVGETQYF.

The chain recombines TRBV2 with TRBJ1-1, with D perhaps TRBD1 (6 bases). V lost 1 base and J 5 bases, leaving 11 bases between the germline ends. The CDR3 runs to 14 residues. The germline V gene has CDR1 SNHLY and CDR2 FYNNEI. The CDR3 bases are TGTGCCAGCAGTGAAGTGGGGGCGTATACTGAAGCTTTCTTT. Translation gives CASSEVGAYTEAFF.

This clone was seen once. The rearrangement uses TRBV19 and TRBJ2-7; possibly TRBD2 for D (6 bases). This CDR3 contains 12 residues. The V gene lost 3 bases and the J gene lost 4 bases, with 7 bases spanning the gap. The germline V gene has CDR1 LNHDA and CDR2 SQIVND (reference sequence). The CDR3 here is CASSIGGYEQYF. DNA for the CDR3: TGTGCCAGTAGTATCGGGGGTTACGAGCAGTACTTC.

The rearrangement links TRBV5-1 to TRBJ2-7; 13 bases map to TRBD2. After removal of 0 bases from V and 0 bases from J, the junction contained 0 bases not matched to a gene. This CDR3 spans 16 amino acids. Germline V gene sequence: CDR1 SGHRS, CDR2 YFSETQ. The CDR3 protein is CASSLGTSGSSYEQYF. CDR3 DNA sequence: TGCGCCAGCAGCTTGGGGACTAGCGGGAGCTCCTACGAGCAGTACTTC.

CDR3 loop: CASSFSELFF. The CDR3 nucleotides read TGTGCCAGCAGCTTTTCTGAGCTGTTTTTT. This chain joins TRBV7-9 and TRBJ2-2; no definite D call. The germline V gene has CDR1 SEHNR and CDR2 FQNEAQ (reference sequence). Trimming pared 3 bases from V and 11 bases from J, leaving 4 bases between. This CDR3 is 10 amino acids long.

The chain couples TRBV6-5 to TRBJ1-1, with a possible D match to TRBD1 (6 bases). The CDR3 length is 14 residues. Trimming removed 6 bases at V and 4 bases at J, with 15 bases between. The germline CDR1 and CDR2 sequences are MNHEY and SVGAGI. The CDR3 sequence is CASSSSIQGTEAFF. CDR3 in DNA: TGTGCCAGCAGCTCATCCATACAGGGCACTGAAGCTTTCTTT.

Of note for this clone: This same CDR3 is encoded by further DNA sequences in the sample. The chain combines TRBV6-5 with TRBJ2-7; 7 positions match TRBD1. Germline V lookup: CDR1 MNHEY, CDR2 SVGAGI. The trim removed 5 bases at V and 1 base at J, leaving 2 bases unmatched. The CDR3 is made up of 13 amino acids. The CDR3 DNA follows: TGTGCCAGCAGTCCGACAGGGTCCTACGAGCAGTACTTC. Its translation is CASSPTGSYEQYF.

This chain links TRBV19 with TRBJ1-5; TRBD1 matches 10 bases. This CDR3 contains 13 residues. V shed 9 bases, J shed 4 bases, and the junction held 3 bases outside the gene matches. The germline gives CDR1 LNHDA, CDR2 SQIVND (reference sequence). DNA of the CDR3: TGTGCCAGGGAGGACAGGGGGAATCAGCCCCAGCATTTT. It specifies CAREDRGNQPQHF. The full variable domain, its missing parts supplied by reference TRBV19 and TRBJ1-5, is DGGITQSPKYLFRKEGQNVTLSCEQNLNHDAMYWYRQDPGQGLRLIYYSQIVNDFQKGDIAEGYSVSREKKESFPLTVTSAQKNPTAFYLCAREDRGNQPQHFGDGTRLSIL.

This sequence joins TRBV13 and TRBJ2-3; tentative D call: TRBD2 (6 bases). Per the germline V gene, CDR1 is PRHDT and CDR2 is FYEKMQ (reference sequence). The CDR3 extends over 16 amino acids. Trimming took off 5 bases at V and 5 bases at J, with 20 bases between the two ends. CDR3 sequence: CASSPSGLPALDTQYF. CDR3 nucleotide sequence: TGTGCCAGCAGCCCCTCGGGACTGCCGGCTTTAGATACGCAGTATTTT.

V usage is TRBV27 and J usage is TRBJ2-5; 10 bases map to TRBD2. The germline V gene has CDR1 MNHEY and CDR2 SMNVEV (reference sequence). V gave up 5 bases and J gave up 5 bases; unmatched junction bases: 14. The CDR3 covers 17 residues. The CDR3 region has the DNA TGTGCCAGCAGTCCCCGCCCAGCGGGAGGGGTTCGGGAGACCCAGTACTTC. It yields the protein CASSPRPAGGVRETQYF.

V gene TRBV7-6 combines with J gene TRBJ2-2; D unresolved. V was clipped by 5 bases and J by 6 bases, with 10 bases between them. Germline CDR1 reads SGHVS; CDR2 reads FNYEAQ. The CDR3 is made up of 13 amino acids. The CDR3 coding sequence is TGTGCCAGCAGCCTAGGAAGCGCCGGGGAGCTGTTTTTT. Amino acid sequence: CASSLGSAGELFF.

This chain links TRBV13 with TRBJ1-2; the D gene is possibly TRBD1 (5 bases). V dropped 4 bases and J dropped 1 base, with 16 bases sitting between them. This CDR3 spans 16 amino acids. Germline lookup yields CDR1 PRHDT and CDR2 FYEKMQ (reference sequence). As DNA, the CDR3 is TGTGCCAGCAGCTCGTCCGGGGGACGGCATAACTATGGCTACACCTTC. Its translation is CASSSSGGRHNYGYTF. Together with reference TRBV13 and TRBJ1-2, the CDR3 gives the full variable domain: AAGVIQSPRHLIKEKRETATLKCYPIPRHDTVYWYQQGPGQDPQFLISFYEKMQSDKGSIPDRFSAQQFSDYHSELNMSSLELGDSALYFCASSSSGGRHNYGYTFGSGTRLTVV.

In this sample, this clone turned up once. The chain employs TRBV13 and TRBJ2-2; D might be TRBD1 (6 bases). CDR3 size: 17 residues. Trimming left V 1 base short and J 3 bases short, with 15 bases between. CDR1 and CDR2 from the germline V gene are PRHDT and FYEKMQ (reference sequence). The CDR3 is CASSLDRDRKHTGELFF. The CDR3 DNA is TGTGCCAGCAGCTTAGACAGGGATAGGAAGCACACCGGGGAGCTGTTTTTT.

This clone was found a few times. As DNA, the CDR3 is TGCGCCAGCAGTGAGAGTGATTTGGGCCACCAAGAGACCCAGTACTTC. Translation gives CASSESDLGHQETQYF. The chain combines TRBV10-1 with TRBJ2-5; D is unclear. The length of the CDR3 is 16 residues. V was cut by 2 bases and J by 0 bases, with 13 bases left in between. Germline CDR1 WNHNN, CDR2 SYGVQD (reference sequence).

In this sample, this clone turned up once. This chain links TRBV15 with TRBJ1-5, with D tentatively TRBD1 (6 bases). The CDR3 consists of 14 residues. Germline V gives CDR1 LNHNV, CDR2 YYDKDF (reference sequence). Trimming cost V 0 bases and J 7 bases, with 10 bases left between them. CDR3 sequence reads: CATSRERGAQPQHF. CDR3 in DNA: TGTGCCACCAGCAGAGAGCGGGGGGCCCAGCCCCAGCATTTT.

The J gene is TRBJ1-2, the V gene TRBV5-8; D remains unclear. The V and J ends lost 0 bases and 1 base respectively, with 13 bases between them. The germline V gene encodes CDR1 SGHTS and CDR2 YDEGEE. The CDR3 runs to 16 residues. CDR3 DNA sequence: TGTGCCAGCAGCTTGGTGGCCGTACCCCTTAACTATGGCTACACCTTC. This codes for CASSLVAVPLNYGYTF. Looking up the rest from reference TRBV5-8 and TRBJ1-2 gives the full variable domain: EAGVTQSPTHLIKTRGQQATLRCSPISGHTSVYWYQQALGLGLQFLLWYDEGEERNRGNFPPRFSGRQFPNYSSELNVNALELEDSALYLCASSLVAVPLNYGYTFGSGTRLTVV.

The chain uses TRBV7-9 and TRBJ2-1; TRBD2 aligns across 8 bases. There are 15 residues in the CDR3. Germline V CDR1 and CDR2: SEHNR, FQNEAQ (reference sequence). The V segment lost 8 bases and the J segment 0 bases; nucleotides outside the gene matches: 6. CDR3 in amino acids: CASPLSGSSYNEQFF. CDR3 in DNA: TGTGCCAGCCCCCTAAGCGGGAGCTCCTACAATGAGCAGTTCTTC.

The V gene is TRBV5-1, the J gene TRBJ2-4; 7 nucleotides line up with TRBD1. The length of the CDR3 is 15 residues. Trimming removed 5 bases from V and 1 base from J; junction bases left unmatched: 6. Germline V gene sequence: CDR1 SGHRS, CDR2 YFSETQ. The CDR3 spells CASREQGSAKNIQYF. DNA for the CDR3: TGCGCCAGCAGAGAACAGGGGAGTGCCAAAAACATTCAGTACTTC.